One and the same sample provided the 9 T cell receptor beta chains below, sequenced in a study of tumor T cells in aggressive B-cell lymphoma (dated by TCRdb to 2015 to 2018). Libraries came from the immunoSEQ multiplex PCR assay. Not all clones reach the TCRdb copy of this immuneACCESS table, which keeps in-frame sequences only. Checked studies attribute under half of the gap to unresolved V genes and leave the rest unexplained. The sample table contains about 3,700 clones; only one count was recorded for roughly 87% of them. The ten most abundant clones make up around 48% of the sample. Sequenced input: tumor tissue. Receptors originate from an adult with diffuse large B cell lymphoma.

The CDR3 here is CASSRGQLFRWDEQYF. CDR3 nucleotide sequence: TGTGCCAGTAGTAGGGGACAGCTTTTTCGTTGGGACGAGCAGTACTTC. The chain links TRBV19 to TRBJ2-7; 7 nucleotides line up with TRBD1. CDR3 size: 16 residues. The J segment lost 5 bases and the V segment lost 4 bases, leaving 14 bases of the junction unmatched. Germline V gene lookup returns CDR1 LNHDA and CDR2 SQIVND (reference sequence).

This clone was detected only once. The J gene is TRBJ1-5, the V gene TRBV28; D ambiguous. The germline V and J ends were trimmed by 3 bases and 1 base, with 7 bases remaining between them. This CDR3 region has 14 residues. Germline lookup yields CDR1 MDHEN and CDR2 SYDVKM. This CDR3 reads CASSFYRSNQPQHF. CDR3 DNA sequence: TGTGCCAGCAGTTTTTATCGGAGCAATCAGCCCCAGCATTTT.

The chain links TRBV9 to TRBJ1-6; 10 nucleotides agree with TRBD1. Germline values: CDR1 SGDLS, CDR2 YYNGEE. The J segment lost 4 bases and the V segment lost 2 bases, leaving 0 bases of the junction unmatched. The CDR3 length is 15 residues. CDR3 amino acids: CASSVDRGYNSPLHF. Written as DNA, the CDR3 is TGTGCCAGCAGCGTGGACAGGGGGTATAATTCACCCCTCCACTTT.

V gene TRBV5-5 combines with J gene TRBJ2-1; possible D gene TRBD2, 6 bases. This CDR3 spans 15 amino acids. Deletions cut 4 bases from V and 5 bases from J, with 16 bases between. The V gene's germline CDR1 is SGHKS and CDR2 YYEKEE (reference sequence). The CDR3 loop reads CASSPRTMGHNEQFF. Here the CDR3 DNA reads TGTGCCAGCAGCCCACGGACTATGGGGCACAATGAGCAGTTCTTC.

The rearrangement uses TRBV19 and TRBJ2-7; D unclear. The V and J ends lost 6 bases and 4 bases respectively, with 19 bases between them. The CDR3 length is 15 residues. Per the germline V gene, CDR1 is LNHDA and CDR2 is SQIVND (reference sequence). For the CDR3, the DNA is TGTGCCAGTAGCTCTTCCCACAGTAAGAATTACGAGCAGTACTTC. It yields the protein CASSSSHSKNYEQYF.

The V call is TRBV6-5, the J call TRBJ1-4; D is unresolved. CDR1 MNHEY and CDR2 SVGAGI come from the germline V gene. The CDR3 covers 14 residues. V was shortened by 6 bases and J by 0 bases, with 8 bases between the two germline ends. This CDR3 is CASRFIATNEKLFF. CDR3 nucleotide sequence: TGTGCCAGCAGATTCATTGCAACTAATGAAAAACTGTTTTTT.

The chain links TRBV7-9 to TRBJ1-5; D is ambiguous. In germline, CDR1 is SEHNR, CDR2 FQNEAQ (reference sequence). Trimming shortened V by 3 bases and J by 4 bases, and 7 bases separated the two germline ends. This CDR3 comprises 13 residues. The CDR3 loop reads CASSFSGNQPQHF. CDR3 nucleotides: TGTGCCAGCAGCTTTTCAGGAAATCAGCCCCAGCATTTT.

The CDR3 loop reads CASSPPSTANYEQYF. The CDR3 DNA follows: TGTGCCAGCTCACCACCGTCGACTGCAAACTACGAGCAGTACTTC. V and J are TRBV18 and TRBJ2-7; D gene unclear. Germline V lookup: CDR1 KGHSH, CDR2 LQKENI. The CDR3 runs 15 residues. Trimming stripped 0 bases from V and 3 bases from J, with 12 bases between.

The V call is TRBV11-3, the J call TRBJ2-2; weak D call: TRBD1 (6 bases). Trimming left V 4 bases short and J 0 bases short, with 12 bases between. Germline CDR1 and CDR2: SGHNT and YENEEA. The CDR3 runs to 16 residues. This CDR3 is CASSSDRFANTGELFF. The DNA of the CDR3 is TGTGCCAGCAGCTCAGACAGGTTCGCGAACACCGGGGAGCTGTTTTTT.